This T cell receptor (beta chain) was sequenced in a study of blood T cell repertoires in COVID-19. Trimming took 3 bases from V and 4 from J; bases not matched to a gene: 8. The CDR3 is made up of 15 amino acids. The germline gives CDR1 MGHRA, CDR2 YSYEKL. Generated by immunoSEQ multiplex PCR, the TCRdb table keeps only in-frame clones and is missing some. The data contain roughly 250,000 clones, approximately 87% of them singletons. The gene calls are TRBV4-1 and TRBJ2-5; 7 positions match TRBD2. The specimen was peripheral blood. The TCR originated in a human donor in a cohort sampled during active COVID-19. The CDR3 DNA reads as TGCGCCAGCAGCCACCGACTAGCTGGGTCAGAGACCCAGTACTTC. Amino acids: CASSHRLAGSETQYF.